The clone carrying this TCR beta chain was seen ten or more times. Its antigen remains unknown. This CDR3 has 14 residues. J lost 7 bases, V lost 5 bases, and 10 bases had no gene match. The sample comes from a study of T-cell reconstitution after alpha-beta-depleted transplantation in children. Study conclusions and caveats: T-cell numbers and diversity, one year after transplant, stemmed largely from T cells that were newly produced. Surviving recipient T cells and intrathymic progenitors accounted for some patients' high TCRbeta diversity at day 60. After transplant, at about two months, alpha-beta T cells were reportedly derived from several hundred expanded graft clones.

As it was prepared, the TCRbeta library received unique molecular identifiers. In TCRdb, the PCR reads were re-called with MiXCR into one record per CDR3 protein. Counted here are approximately 30,000 distinct CDR3 sequences, around 6.3% occurring once; the ten biggest clones make up roughly 7%. The clonotype originates from a male patient younger than 18 who had a stem cell transplant for acute myeloid leukemia, so the T cells may come from the graft donor. Material: PBMCs, mostly from graft donor cells, obtained 180 days after TCRalphabeta/CD19-depleted stem cell transplant. The chain carries TRBV12-3 or TRBV12-4 and TRBJ1-2; 7 positions match TRBD1. CDR3 loop: CASSHDRVSAGYTF. In DNA, the CDR3 is TGTGCCAGCAGTCATGACAGGGTCAGCGCTGGCTACACCTTC.